This record covers a single T cell receptor beta chain. This clone has a handful of counts. Its antigen specificity is not known. A read error may account for a junction end that differs from germline. The library was produced with the immunoSEQ multiplex PCR assay. For the multiplex PCR, a mixture combining 60 forward primers for TCR Vbeta segments and 13 reverse primers for TCR Jbeta segments was used. The CDR3 region of rearranged TCR beta genes was amplified from genomic DNA by a multiplex PCR assay. On the Illumina HiSeq System, the amplified TCR beta libraries were sequenced as 87-base-pair reads. The paper's data handling went like this. A later analysis tallied about 77 million unique TCR beta chains across the 610 or so repertoires, and about 10 million of those chains were shared by two or more donors. A nearest-neighbor algorithm error-corrected the raw reads and collapsed the reads into unique sequences, merging closely related sequences to remove PCR and sequencing errors. CDR3 sequences were aligned to IMGT reference sequences to assign V, D and J gene segments. Each retained sequence needed at least a six-nucleotide match to both a V gene segment and a J gene segment. A rearrangement counted as productive if the CDR3 had no stop codons and remained in frame with V and J, and every other rearrangement counted as non-productive. Following IMGT convention, CDR3 was defined as the stretch from the second conserved V-encoded cysteine to the conserved J-encoded phenylalanine. Sequences without an unambiguous match to a single V gene segment were excluded from the earlier analysis of about 640 of the donors. In an earlier analysis of several hundred of the donors, a V segment was called functional when productive rearrangements were above 56.7%, and segregating when the standard deviation between donors exceeded 5%. A statistical classification framework was built to diagnose cytomegalovirus status from the catalog of TCR beta chain sequences. In a later analysis, V and J genes were assigned by comparing TCR nucleotide sequences against IMGT/GENE-DB human TR gene sequences. In a later analysis, CDR3 sequences and most-parsimonious VDJ recombination scenarios were assigned using the TCRdist pipeline. A later analysis defined each TCR beta chain by its CDR3 amino acid sequence plus V-gene family, and excluded reads lacking a unique V-gene family. To address suspected cross-contamination and a sequencing artifact, a later analysis removed several hundred highly shared, low-generation-probability nucleotide sequences. In a later analysis, a clonal expansion index for each public chain was calculated from normalized within-repertoire ranks of inferred template counts. In a later analysis, generation probabilities were computed with a VDJ recombination model fitted to out-of-frame rearrangements, and the resulting probabilities were checked against IGoR. Hypergeometric tests were used in a later analysis to score TCR-TCR, TCR-HLA and TCR-CMV co-occurrence, with a repertoire-size bias correction applied to the TCR pairs. In a later analysis, false discovery rates were estimated by permuting HLA or CMV assignments 20 times. In a later analysis, co-occurring TCRs were grouped using DBSCAN, and TCRdist sequence similarity was added for clustering within HLA-allele-positive subsets. For co-occurrence clustering, repertoires with fewer than 30,000 or more than 120,000 public chains were excluded, along with five repertoires with anomalous nucleotide sharing. This is the immuneACCESS table as TCRdb keeps it, with only in-frame sequences that have V and J called. A part of the clones is gone; compared with another copy, unresolved V genes explain less than half, and the rest is unexplained. The D gene and trimming were derived from the DNA, and the V and J assignments and clone size from that table. The sample records about 140,000 clones, approximately 84% of which are singletons. Of the sample, 1.5% to 2% is held by the ten largest clones.

This specimen belongs to a study of cytomegalovirus exposure and HLA in healthy donors (TCRdb year 2017). Looking at the study overall: An earlier analysis of 587 of the donors reported about 280 Gb of sequence data and 90 million to 120 million unique TCR beta sequences obtained from about 200 million T cells. An early release covering roughly 580 HLA-typed donors comprised approximately 300 gigabases of sequencing data and about 90 million unique TCR sequences. Of the roughly 410 genotyped donors, 81% were placed in the genetic ancestry cluster associated with self-reported Caucasian donors. The study aimed to test whether cataloging public T cell receptors could reveal signatures of past pathogen exposure. Using immunosequencing, the study profiled T cell repertoires from approximately 700 subjects and related those repertoires to cytomegalovirus serostatus. A separate validation cohort of roughly 130 different subjects was used in addition to the roughly 620-subject first cohort. The study combined high-throughput TCR immunosequencing, statistical association of individual TCRs with disease status, and machine learning to predict cytomegalovirus infection status. To study patterns of TCR occurrence, a later analysis re-analyzed previously published TCR beta repertoires from 500 to 850 donors and added high-resolution HLA genotyping. In the later analysis, no new phenotypic data were used to find candidate immune exposures; instead, reliance was placed on TCR beta sequences and their occurrence across donors. In an earlier analysis of 500 to 650 of the donors, high-throughput TCR beta sequencing was used to judge whether each TCR beta V gene segment behaved as functional or pseudogenic. Donor age, sex, ethnicity and CMV serostatus were compiled together with the repertoire data. Genome-wide SNP genotypes for about 65% of the 666 donors were used in a later genetic analysis, which treated that subset as a discovery cohort. All discovery cohort repertoires had been generated on a single sequencing platform. Class I and class II HLA loci were covered by the typing at four-digit resolution. Typing coverage differed by locus: A, B, C, DRB1 and DQB1 were typed in about 620-630 donors, DQA1 in about 500, DPA1 in 606, and DPB1 in around 490. Because of strong linkage in the cohort, a few DR-DQ haplotypes were treated as single units for association and clustering. On average, roughly 250,000 unique TCR beta nucleotide sequences were sequenced per donor among a few hundred genotyped donors of the cohort, with roughly 18% of those sequences being non-productive.

In total, 600 or so healthy bone marrow donors made up the cohort. Cohort members were all nominally healthy when sampled, although unrecorded immune exposures were likely present. The donor tested CMV seronegative and was one of the 352 seronegative cohort members. A peripheral blood sample was collected from each donor, and TCR beta sequencing was performed on peripheral blood mononuclear cells. Genomic DNA extraction from the blood cell samples was performed with the Qiagen DNeasy Blood Extraction Kit. Inclusive of the bounding cysteine and phenylalanine, the CDR3 is 14 residues long. Only CDR3 DNA is held: 42 bases, read in frame from base 1. Sequences SGHNT (CDR1) and YYREEE (CDR2) are obtained from the germline V gene (reference sequence). Study-wide conclusions, independent of this receptor: In the study, 150 to 200 TCR beta chains were listed as associated with cytomegalovirus. It was suggested by the authors that the approach could potentially be generalized to other disease states and immunological phenotypes. The only immune exposure information available for the cohort was CMV serostatus. Because some donors lacked HLA typing at each locus, the association tests relied only on the typed subset. Most TCR sequences were observed very rarely across donors, whereas some public TCRs were present in many individuals. Cytomegalovirus status was reported to be diagnosed by the classifier with high specificity and sensitivity in both the original and validation cohorts. Compared with the 666-donor mean, donors in an Asian-associated ancestry cluster had fewer N-insertions in productive TCRs, according to a later genetic analysis. The cohort was sequenced for TCR beta chains only, and without alpha or paired-chain data the features that could be detected were limited. Correlated functional status among segregating V segments might reflect linkage disequilibrium, but an unknown experimental factor could not be ruled out. In a later analysis, some 18,000 TCR beta sequences were associated with specific HLA alleles at a false discovery rate of 0.05. A later analysis reported that several top co-occurrence clusters appeared linked to parvovirus B19, influenza, CMV and Epstein-Barr virus. In an earlier analysis of approximately 590 of the donors, most TCR beta V segments were observed in productive rearrangements about 87% or about 30% of the time, broadly matching IMGT annotations. In a later analysis, most CMV-associated TCR beta chains were found to appear HLA-restricted, with HLA associations seemingly driven largely by CMV exposure. According to a later analysis, TCR association rates differed among HLA loci, with DRB1 alleles showing the most associated TCRs and HLA-C alleles showing the fewest. Because the 87-base-pair reads could not distinguish some IMGT-functional V segments, including TRBV6-2 and TRBV6-3, those segments were excluded. The presence/absence analyses assumed that sequencing depth was roughly uniform across donors, and that assumption may not be true. Assigning TCR associations to individual alleles was difficult when HLA alleles, especially DR and DQ, strongly co-occurred. V-gene and J-gene trimming of TCR beta chains was associated with a missense DCLRE1C variant in a later genetic analysis, and the association was replicated in an independent cohort. A cluster of highly shared sequence variants was judged likely to represent a technical artifact of the sequencing pipeline. In vitro tests confirmed that a few of the cytomegalovirus-associated TCR beta chains recognize cytomegalovirus antigens. Compared with equally common non-associated chains, HLA-associated TCR beta chains in a later analysis were more clonally expanded and had lower generation probabilities. A further reported finding was that TCR beta sequences accurately predicted the HLA-A and HLA-B alleles for most subjects in the first cohort. The earlier analysis of 587 of the donors excluded about 16 rarely observed V segments, including chromosome 9 orphons, because counts were too low.

This receptor was taken from a woman aged 40-49 years in good health and CMV-seronegative. Sequencing input: PBMCs. Here the chain combines TRBV5-4 and TRBJ2-3; 8 middle bases align to TRBD2. In nucleotides, the sequence is TGTGCCAGCAGCTCCCCAAATCTGGCTAGCGGGCAGGGATTT. Its translation is CASSSPNLASGQGF. Joined to the reference TRBV5-4 and TRBJ2-3 proteins, this CDR3 gives the full variable domain: ETGVTQSPTHLIKTRGQQVTLRCSSQSGHNTVSWYQQALGQGPQFIFQYYREEENGRGNFPPRFSGLQFPNYSSELNVNALELDDSALYLCASSSPNLASGQGFGPGTRLTVL.